This T cell receptor beta chain was sequenced during a study of T cell responses to AZD1222 COVID-19 vaccine. The V gene's germline CDR1 is MRHNA and CDR2 SNTAGT. There are 16 residues in the CDR3. V lost 6 bases to trimming and J lost 4 bases, with 22 bases between them. About this clone itself: Its specificity is not known.

Overall study results and limits: The CD4 TCRs associated with vaccination extended across spike and predominated at 160-218 and 743-854. Repertoires in all cases were sampled only once the peak T cell response had passed.

Produced via immunoSEQ multiplex PCR; TCRdb's table is partial and in-frame only. The data hold roughly 150,000 clones, with under 95% observed a single time. The sample in question was peripheral blood, obtained on day 0 of AZD1222 vaccination. The sequence was collected from an adult in good health. V usage is TRBV6-4 and J usage is TRBJ2-7, with D perhaps given as TRBD1 or TRBD2 (5 bases each). The CDR3 DNA sequence: TGTGCCAGCAGGGACCTTGTTGGGGGATTTTCTTACGAGCAGTACTTC. Translated: CASRDLVGGFSYEQYF.